This TCR beta chain was documented in a study of identical twins. The V end was cut by 5 bases, the J end by 3 bases, with 7 bases between. Per germline, CDR1 SEHNR and CDR2 FQNEAQ (reference sequence). The CDR3 runs 12 residues. TCRdb called the 5' RACE reads again in MiXCR, with one record for every CDR3 protein. In the table there are 400,000 to 500,000 distinct CDR3 sequences, around an eighth of which are singletons. This clonotype was counted at least ten times. The data were also submitted as part of a second study, on yellow fever vaccine responses in identical twins.

Source material: CD4+ T cells sorted from blood. The chain carries TRBV7-9 and TRBJ2-5, with D tentatively TRBD1 (6 bases). This TCR derives from a young woman in good health. In DNA, the CDR3 is TGTGCCAGCAGCAGGACAGAAGAGACCCAGTACTTC. Its translation is CASSRTEETQYF.